This TCR beta chain appears in the sequencing data of a study of blood T cell repertoires in COVID-19. Study-level background: The cDNA or gDNA used as material had been derived from T cells, B-cell-depleted T cells, or PBMCs.

The data were produced by immunoSEQ multiplex PCR, yet TCRdb's version contains in-frame clones alone and is incomplete. This table has 20,000 or so clones, around nine tenths appearing once. The CDR3 has 14 residues. The V gene lost 3 bases and the J gene lost 0 bases, with 7 bases spanning the gap. Germline V CDR1 and CDR2: LNHDA, SQIVND (reference sequence). This sequence originates from a human donor in a cohort sampled during active COVID-19. The specimen sequenced was peripheral blood. The chain combines TRBV19 with TRBJ2-3, with D maybe TRBD2 (5 bases). In DNA, the CDR3 is TGTGCCAGTAGTATTGGCGGGAGCACAGATACGCAGTATTTT. It yields the protein CASSIGGSTDTQYF.